The 19 T cell receptor beta chains given below trace back to one sample, sequenced in a study of cytomegalovirus exposure and HLA in healthy donors. PCR was performed using 60 Vbeta and 13 Jbeta primers. The data were produced by immunoSEQ multiplex PCR, yet TCRdb's version contains in-frame clones alone and is incomplete. The sample includes around 69,000 clones, less than 85% of them seen just once. Material: PBMCs. Source of these receptors: a woman aged 45-60 years in good health and CMV-seropositive.

The rearrangement joins TRBV29-1 to TRBJ2-1; D is unresolved. The CDR3 totals 12 residues. Germline lookup yields CDR1 SQVTM and CDR2 ANQGSEA. Between the trimmed V and J ends, which lost 6 bases and 9 bases, there was a span of 15 bases. The CDR3 protein is CSVAEAVLEQFF. In nucleotides, the CDR3 is TGCAGCGTGGCCGAGGCCGTACTTGAGCAGTTCTTC.

The chain uses TRBV6-4 and TRBJ1-2; 9 bases are shared with TRBD1. This CDR3 comprises 15 residues. CDR1 is MRHNA and CDR2 is SNTAGT in the germline V gene. V trimming: 4 bases; J trimming: 5 bases; junction bases outside the gene matches: 8. The CDR3 region is CASSVRDRVRYGYTF. As DNA, the CDR3 is TGTGCCAGCAGTGTCCGGGACAGGGTCAGGTATGGCTACACCTTC.

This clone was counted only a few times. V gene TRBV29-1 combines with J gene TRBJ1-5; 7 positions match TRBD1. Germline V gives CDR1 SQVTM, CDR2 ANQGSEA. After removal of 4 bases from V and 7 bases from J, the junction contained 7 bases not matched to a gene. CDR3 size: 13 residues. In DNA form, the CDR3 reads TGCAGCGTTGCAGGGGGTTTAGGCCAGCCCCAGCATTTT. Encoded protein: CSVAGGLGQPQHF.

This clone has more than one count but fewer than ten. The chain employs TRBV6-1 and TRBJ1-1; D is possibly TRBD1 (5 bases). The CDR3 consists of 14 residues. V was trimmed by 5 bases and J by 2 bases, leaving 12 bases between them. CDR1 and CDR2 from the germline V gene are MNHNS and SASEGT. The CDR3 reads CASSLGGVNTEAFF. The CDR3 DNA reads TGTGCCAGCAGTTTGGGGGGGGTTAACACTGAAGCTTTCTTT.

This chain links TRBV7-8 with TRBJ1-1; TRBD1 matches at 7 bases. The CDR3 sequence is 16 residues long. With 3 bases clipped from V and 5 bases from J, the junction kept 12 bases outside the gene matches. Germline V gives CDR1 SGHVS, CDR2 FQNEAQ. CDR3 bases: TGTGCCAGCAGCTTGGGGCTTGACAGGGCTGGGACTGAAGCTTTCTTT. Its protein product is CASSLGLDRAGTEAFF.

The V and J genes are TRBV10-3 and TRBJ2-5, with D possibly TRBD2 on 6 matching bases. This CDR3 is built from 14 residues. Germline V CDR1 and CDR2: ENHRY, SYGVKD. V lost 2 bases and J lost 4, with 11 bases in between. The CDR3 bases are TGTGCCATCAGTGAGCGGGGGAGCCTAGAGACCCAGTACTTC. This codes for CAISERGSLETQYF.

The chain is built from TRBV5-1 and TRBJ2-5; 7 bases line up with TRBD2. Germline V lookup: CDR1 SGHRS, CDR2 YFSETQ. Trimming removed 4 bases from V and 5 bases from J; junction bases left unmatched: 8. This CDR3 region has 14 residues. CDR3 in DNA: TGCGCCAGCAGCGTGGAGTGGGAGGGGGAGACCCAGTACTTC. It codes for CASSVEWEGETQYF.

This chain connects TRBV11-2 to TRBJ2-1; TRBD2 matches 10 bases. Trimming at V came to 0 bases and at J to 6 bases, leaving 8 bases not matched to a gene. Per the germline V gene, CDR1 is SGHAT and CDR2 is FQNNGV. The CDR3 consists of 17 residues. The CDR3 nucleotides are TGTGCCAGCAGCTTAGATTGGGCCAGCGGGAGGGGCAATGAGCAGTTCTTC. It encodes CASSLDWASGRGNEQFF.

Comment on this clone: The same CDR3 is also encoded by other DNA sequences in this sample. The chain links TRBV5-1 to TRBJ1-3; D is perhaps TRBD1 (6 bases). The CDR3 has 14 amino acids. Germline loops: CDR1 SGHRS, CDR2 YFSETQ. V was shortened by 2 bases and J by 4 bases, with 10 bases between the two germline ends. The CDR3 loop reads CASSLQGSGNTIYF. In DNA, the CDR3 is TGCGCCAGCAGCTTACAGGGATCCGGAAACACCATATATTTT.

This clone occurred a few times. The chain combines TRBV4-3 with TRBJ2-3, with 8 bases fitting TRBD1. The V and J ends lost 0 bases and 5 bases, in that order; junction bases with no gene match: 10. The germline V gene encodes CDR1 LGHNA and CDR2 YSLEER. This CDR3 is built from 17 residues. The CDR3 DNA is TGCGCCAGCAGCCAAGATACGTACAGGGGGGCGAGAGATACGCAGTATTTT. The encoded protein is CASSQDTYRGARDTQYF.

This clone showed up just a few times. This chain connects TRBV25-1 to TRBJ1-2, with D uncertain. CDR3 length: 13 residues. Deletions cut 7 bases from V and 2 bases from J, with 11 bases between. Looked up from germline, CDR1 is MGHDK and CDR2 is SYGVNS. CDR3 in DNA: TGTGCCAGCATGCGGGAATCCAACTATGGCTACACCTTC. Protein: CASMRESNYGYTF.

This clone was seen just once. In nucleotides, the CDR3 is TGTGCCAGCAGTTTTTCGGGACAGGGCACTGAAGCTTTCTTT. Translated, it gives CASSFSGQGTEAFF. The chain combines TRBV28 with TRBJ1-1; the match to TRBD1 covers 9 bases. The germline CDR1 and CDR2 sequences are MDHEN and SYDVKM. With V trimmed by 3 bases and J by 4 bases, 3 bases remained unmatched. The CDR3 is 14 amino acids.

V and J are TRBV9 and TRBJ1-5, with 10 nucleotides matching TRBD1. V lost 7 bases to trimming and J lost 3 bases; unmatched junction nucleotides: 19. Germline CDR1 reads SGDLS; CDR2 reads YYNGEE. The CDR3 is 19 amino acids. This CDR3 reads CASSRGAPGQGIPNQPQHF. The CDR3 nucleotides read TGTGCCAGCTCTCGAGGGGCCCCGGGACAGGGGATCCCCAATCAGCCCCAGCATTTT.

The table lists this clone with a few counts. The chain is built from TRBV6-6 and TRBJ1-1, with 10 bases identical to TRBD1. The CDR3 sequence is 14 residues long. Germline trimming cut 1 base from V and 5 bases from J; bases unmatched to any gene: 1. Germline CDR1 and CDR2: MNHNY and SVGAGI (reference sequence). CDR3 bases: TGTGCCAGCAGTTACTGGACAGGGGGGACTGAAGCTTTCTTT. It yields the protein CASSYWTGGTEAFF.

This clone was detected only a few times. The chain has TRBV19 and TRBJ2-7, with 13 positions matching TRBD2. The V and J ends lost 6 bases and 3 bases, in that order; junction bases with no gene match: 11. Germline V gives CDR1 LNHDA, CDR2 SQIVND (reference sequence). This CDR3 has 17 amino acids. The CDR3 spells CASSLRGTSGTNYEQYF. CDR3 coding DNA: TGTGCCAGTAGCCTGCGGGGGACTAGCGGGACCAACTACGAGCAGTACTTC.

This chain links TRBV10-3 with TRBJ2-5; 8 bases are shared with TRBD1. CDR3 length equals 17 residues. The V and J ends lost 0 bases and 1 base, in that order; junction bases with no gene match: 7. Germline CDR1 ENHRY, CDR2 SYGVKD. The CDR3 nucleotides are TGTGCCATCAGTGAGTCGGGTGGCGGGACAGGCCAAGAGACCCAGTACTTC. Its translation is CAISESGGGTGQETQYF.

J is TRBJ1-5 and V is TRBV7-8; unclear D gene. Germline CDR1 is SGHVS and CDR2 is FQNEAQ. V shed 2 bases and J shed 5 bases, with 10 bases lying between them. CDR3 length: 14 residues. DNA for the CDR3: TGTGCCAGCAGCTTATTGCAGAGGGATCAGCCCCAGCATTTT. As protein: CASSLLQRDQPQHF. Full variable domain (remainder filled in from reference TRBV7-8 and TRBJ1-5): GAGVSQSPRYKVAKRGQDVALRCDPISGHVSLFWYQQALGQGPEFLTYFQNEAQLDKSGLPSDRFFAERPEGSVSTLKIQRTQQEDSAVYLCASSLLQRDQPQHFGDGTRLSIL.

This clone was seen a handful of times. The V and J genes are TRBV7-6 and TRBJ2-1; 8 nucleotides agree with TRBD2. V lost 7 bases to trimming and J lost 8 bases; unmatched junction nucleotides: 7. The CDR3 is 13 amino acids. Germline V gene sequence: CDR1 SGHVS, CDR2 FNYEAQ. The CDR3 coding sequence is TGTGCCAGCAAGGCGGGAGGAGTGGATGAGCAGTTCTTC. Translation: CASKAGGVDEQFF. The complete variable domain, with remaining parts taken from reference TRBV7-6 and TRBJ2-1, reads GAGVSQSPRYKVTKRGQDVALRCDPISGHVSLYWYRQALGQGPEFLTYFNYEAQQDKSGLPNDRFSAERPEGSISTLTIQRTEQRDSAMYRCASKAGGVDEQFFGPGTRLTVL.

In DNA, the CDR3 is TGTGCCAGCAGCCCCCTAACTGACAGGGGGCTACGGGAGACCCAGTACTTC. Translating it yields CASSPLTDRGLRETQYF. The V and J genes are TRBV7-2 and TRBJ2-5, with TRBD1 matching 10 bases. Per the germline V gene, CDR1 is SGHTA and CDR2 is FQGNSA. The CDR3 runs to 17 residues. V lost 5 bases and J lost 5; bases outside the gene matches: 14.